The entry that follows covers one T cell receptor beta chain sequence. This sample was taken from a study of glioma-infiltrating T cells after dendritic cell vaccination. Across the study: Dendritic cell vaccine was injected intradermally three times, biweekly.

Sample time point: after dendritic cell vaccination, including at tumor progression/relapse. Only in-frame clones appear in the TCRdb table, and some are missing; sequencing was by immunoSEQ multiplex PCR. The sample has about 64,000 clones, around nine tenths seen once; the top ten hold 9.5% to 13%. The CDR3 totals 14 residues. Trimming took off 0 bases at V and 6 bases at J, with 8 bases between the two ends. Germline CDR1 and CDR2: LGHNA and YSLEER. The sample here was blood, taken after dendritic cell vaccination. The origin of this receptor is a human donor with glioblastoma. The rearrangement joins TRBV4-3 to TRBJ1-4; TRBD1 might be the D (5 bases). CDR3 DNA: TGCGCCAGCAGCCAAGAGGCAGGGTATGAAAAACTGTTTTTT. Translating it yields CASSQEAGYEKLFF.